The present entry profiles one T cell receptor (beta chain) with its context. RNA totalling about 0.5 to 1 ug underwent reverse transcription with random hexamers. TCRdb analysed the immunoSEQ multiplex PCR reads with MiXCR anew, one entry per CDR3 protein. Of about 200,000 distinct CDR3 sequences in the sample, nearly 97% were seen once. The data stem from a study of CD8 T cells in Susac syndrome. CDR3 size: 15 residues. Per the germline V gene, CDR1 is MGHDK and CDR2 is SYGVNS. V lost 3 bases, J lost 10 bases, and 7 bases stayed unmatched. This chain connects TRBV25-1 to TRBJ2-1, with 12 bases matching TRBD2. This clonotype was sampled from a human donor with multiple sclerosis. Sequencing was performed on CD4+ T cells from PBMCs. Here the CDR3 reads CASSDPSGGAGEQFF. Written as DNA, the CDR3 is TGTGCCAGCAGTGACCCTAGCGGGGGGGCCGGAGAGCAGTTCTTC.